This T cell receptor beta chain was retrieved from a study of cytomegalovirus exposure and HLA in healthy donors. The CDR3 contains 14 residues. From germline, CDR1 is GTSNPN and CDR2 SVGIG (reference sequence). V was clipped by 1 base and J by 6 bases, with 13 bases between them. The PCR was carried out with 60 Vbeta primers and 13 Jbeta primers. This table comes from immunoSEQ multiplex PCR, and its TCRdb copy is limited to in-frame clones, with some not included. This table has 100,000 to 150,000 clones, 73% appearing once. This TCR came from a man between 60 and 75 years old in good health and CMV-seropositive. Specimen: PBMCs. The chain employs TRBV30 and TRBJ2-1; a weak D match, TRBD1 (6 bases). CDR3 loop: CAWSATGLSNEQFF. CDR3 sequence (DNA): TGTGCCTGGAGTGCGACAGGCCTCAGCAATGAGCAGTTCTTC.